This record looks at one T cell receptor (beta chain) sequence and its context. The record originates from a study of T-cell reconstitution after alpha-beta-depleted transplantation in children. Molecular barcoding with unique molecular identifiers was used for the TCRbeta library. TCRdb redid the calling of the PCR reads with MiXCR, one entry per CDR3 protein. The sample has 700,000 to 950,000 distinct CDR3 sequences; roughly 15% are singletons. The sample was PBMCs, mostly from graft donor cells, taken 360 days after TCRalphabeta/CD19-depleted stem cell transplant. The sequence derives from a male patient aged 10 to 17 who had a stem cell transplant for acute lymphoblastic leukemia, so the T cells may come from the graft donor.

CDR3 sequence: CASSLVGPDNVLTF. The CDR3, as DNA: TGCGCCAGCAGCTTGGTGGGACCCGACAACGTCCTGACTTTC. This chain connects TRBV5-1 to TRBJ2-6; tentatively, D is TRBD1 or TRBD2 (5 bases each). The V end lost 0 bases, the J end lost 9 bases, and 10 bases lay between the germline ends. The CDR3 is made up of 14 amino acids. CDR1 and CDR2 (germline): SGHRS, YFSETQ.